One sample yielded the 27 T cell receptor beta chains listed below, sequenced in a study of memory CD8 T cells in hepatitis C reinfection (TCRdb year 2017). The sample's time point label, decoded: pre-reinfection, 55 to 20 weeks before reinfection detection. TCR sequencing was performed on the sorted cells directly ex vivo, without any in vitro expansion beforehand. Libraries were made using the immunoSEQ multiplex PCR assay. The table comes from immuneACCESS by way of TCRdb, which keeps in-frame sequences with V and J called. Part of the clones is missing from these tables; in studies checked, under half for an unresolved V gene and the rest for unknown reasons. For this sample there are 45,000 to 65,000 clones; roughly 89% appear just once. The top ten clones comprise roughly 1% of the sample. Sample: naive CD8+ T cells sorted from blood. The cell subset or site label on this specimen signifies: total naive CD8+CD45RO- T cells. All receptors derive from a young man with hepatitis C virus infection.

CDR3 coding DNA: TGCAGCGTTGATGACCTTTCGGGTGGCTACACCTTC. The encoded protein is CSVDDLSGGYTF. The rearrangement uses TRBV29-1 and TRBJ1-2; D remains ambiguous. CDR3 size: 12 residues. The V gene's germline CDR1 is SQVTM and CDR2 ANQGSEA. V was pared by 3 bases and J by 7 bases, with 12 bases between.

The chain joins TRBV7-8 to TRBJ2-1, with 11 bases identical to TRBD1. The CDR3 loop spans 16 amino acids. Germline values: CDR1 SGHVS, CDR2 FQNEAQ. V was pared by 3 bases and J by 5 bases, with 6 bases of the junction left unmatched. The CDR3 sequence: CASSLDPGQGDNEQFF. CDR3 sequence (DNA): TGTGCCAGCAGCTTGGATCCGGGACAGGGGGACAATGAGCAGTTCTTC.

This rearrangement joins TRBV19 to TRBJ2-1; possible D gene TRBD2, 7 bases. V was trimmed by 4 bases and J by 7 bases, leaving 11 bases between them. The CDR3 has 13 amino acids. Germline assignment: CDR1 LNHDA and CDR2 SQIVND (reference sequence). In DNA form, the CDR3 reads TGTGCCAGTAGTAAAGGGGGGGAAAATGAGCAGTTCTTC. Residues: CASSKGGENEQFF.

This clone was recorded a few times. This chain connects TRBV27 to TRBJ2-2; 7 bases line up with TRBD2. This CDR3 is built from 15 residues. Per the germline V gene, CDR1 is MNHEY and CDR2 is SMNVEV (reference sequence). V lost 6 bases and J lost 5; bases outside the gene matches: 9. The CDR3 is CASRGGVLVTGELFF. CDR3 in DNA: TGTGCCAGCAGGGGGGGGGTACTAGTAACCGGGGAGCTGTTTTTT.

The CDR3 nucleotides read TGTGCCAGCAGCTTGTCTAGCGGGGGGGCGAATGAGCAGTTCTTC. Translation gives CASSLSSGGANEQFF. This sequence joins TRBV7-2 and TRBJ2-1; TRBD2 agrees at 12 bases. The V segment lost 3 bases and the J segment 7 bases; nucleotides outside the gene matches: 4. The CDR3 has 15 amino acids. Germline CDR1 SGHTA, CDR2 FQGNSA. Drawing the rest from reference TRBV7-2 and TRBJ2-1, the complete variable domain is GAGVSQSPSNKVTEKGKDVELRCDPISGHTALYWYRQSLGQGLEFLIYFQGNSAPDKSGLPSDRFSAERTGGSVSTLTIQRTQQEDSAVYLCASSLSSGGANEQFFGPGTRLTVL.

The V and J genes are TRBV11-2 and TRBJ2-7; a weak D match, TRBD1 (5 bases). CDR3 length: 13 amino acids. Germline V CDR1 and CDR2: SGHAT, FQNNGV. The V and J ends lost 9 bases and 2 bases respectively, with 14 bases between them. This CDR3 reads CASRSGFTYEQYV. The CDR3 region has the DNA TGTGCCAGTCGTTCAGGGTTTACCTACGAGCAGTACGTC.

The chain joins TRBV6-6 to TRBJ2-5; TRBD1 matches at 7 bases. The DNA matches TRBJ2-7 better at its end, which makes the J call doubtful. The CDR3 has 12 residues. CDR1 MNHNY and CDR2 SVGAGI come from the germline V gene (reference sequence). The CDR3 region is CASRPDRDEQYF. CDR3 sequence (DNA): TGTGCCAGCAGGCCTGACAGGGACGAGCAGTACTTC.

The sample holds a few counts of this clone. The V gene is TRBV4-1, the J gene TRBJ1-4, with a possible D match to TRBD1 (6 bases). The CDR3 covers 16 residues. Germline assignment: CDR1 MGHRA and CDR2 YSYEKL. With 4 bases removed from V and 6 bases from J, the gap between germline ends came to 18 bases. The CDR3 reads CASSPDPGQGYEKLFF. The DNA for the CDR3 is TGCGCCAGCAGCCCGGATCCGGGACAAGGCTATGAAAAACTGTTTTTT.

The genes are TRBV7-9 and TRBJ2-1; 8 bases are shared with TRBD1. Per the germline V gene, CDR1 is SEHNR and CDR2 is FQNEAQ (reference sequence). The CDR3 length is 15 residues. V lost 4 bases to trimming and J lost 3 bases; unmatched junction nucleotides: 5. CDR3 in amino acids: CASSSRTGIYNEQFF. CDR3 in DNA: TGTGCCAGCAGCTCTAGGACAGGGATCTACAATGAGCAGTTCTTC.

This clone was counted a few times. The CDR3 sequence: CASFWTGGNTEAFF. Written as DNA, the CDR3 is TGTGCCAGTTTCTGGACAGGGGGGAACACTGAAGCTTTCTTT. V is TRBV19 and J is TRBJ1-1; 10 nucleotides agree with TRBD1. V trimming: 8 bases; J trimming: 1 base; junction bases outside the gene matches: 4. Germline V lookup: CDR1 LNHDA, CDR2 SQIVND (reference sequence). This CDR3 has 14 amino acids.

The rearrangement uses TRBV7-8 and TRBJ1-1; 12 bases agree with TRBD1. The CDR3 extends over 18 amino acids. The V and J ends lost 2 bases and 8 bases, in that order; junction bases with no gene match: 15. Germline CDR1 and CDR2: SGHVS and FQNEAQ. The CDR3 sequence: CASSLTPGTGGEEGEAFF. Written as DNA, the CDR3 is TGTGCCAGCAGCTTAACTCCGGGGACAGGGGGCGAGGAGGGCGAAGCTTTCTTT.

This chain connects TRBV27 to TRBJ2-7; 12 bases agree with TRBD2. This CDR3 comprises 15 residues. Germline CDR1 and CDR2: MNHEY and SMNVEV (reference sequence). The J segment lost 4 bases and the V segment lost 2 bases, leaving 3 bases of the junction unmatched. The CDR3 here is CASSLLAGGYYEQYF. Here the CDR3 DNA reads TGTGCCAGCAGTTTACTAGCGGGAGGGTATTACGAGCAGTACTTC.

This rearrangement joins TRBV25-1 to TRBJ2-7, with D possibly matching TRBD2 (6 bases). Germline CDR1 reads MGHDK; CDR2 reads SYGVNS. The CDR3 covers 14 residues. The V end was cut by 0 bases, the J end by 3 bases, with 9 bases between. The CDR3, as DNA: TGTGCCAGCAGTGAATATATGGGAGGCTACGAGCAGTACTTC. Translation gives CASSEYMGGYEQYF.

V and J are TRBV9 and TRBJ2-3; D possibly corresponds to TRBD2 (5 bases). This CDR3 comprises 15 residues. Trimming removed 0 bases at V and 5 bases at J, with 13 bases between. Germline CDR1 is SGDLS and CDR2 is YYNGEE. The CDR3 DNA reads as TGTGCCAGCAGCGTAGTTGGGCGGGCGGAAGATACGCAGTATTTT. Protein: CASSVVGRAEDTQYF.

CDR3 residues: CASSLRGGNQPQHF. DNA for the CDR3: TGTGCCAGCAGCTTAAGGGGTGGCAATCAGCCCCAGCATTTT. The chain links TRBV7-6 to TRBJ1-5, with D maybe TRBD1 (5 bases). The ends were cut back, 2 bases at V and 2 bases at J, with 7 bases in the middle. Germline CDR1 SGHVS, CDR2 FNYEAQ. The CDR3 contains 14 residues.

The CDR3 DNA sequence: TGTGCCAGTAGTGCGGTAGGGAGAACAGAGAACACTGAAGCTTTCTTT. This gives the protein CASSAVGRTENTEAFF. The chain recombines TRBV19 with TRBJ1-1; the D is unclear. The CDR3 spans 16 residues. Germline-derived CDR1 and CDR2 are LNHDA and SQIVND (reference sequence). The V end was cut by 5 bases, the J end by 1 base, with 17 bases between.

This rearrangement joins TRBV19 to TRBJ2-7, with D possibly matching TRBD2 (5 bases). The germline V gene has CDR1 LNHDA and CDR2 SQIVND (reference sequence). Trimming cost V 3 bases and J 5 bases, with 11 bases left between them. CDR3 length: 13 amino acids. The CDR3 protein is CASSMSLADEQYF. The CDR3 nucleotides are TGTGCCAGTAGTATGTCCCTAGCCGACGAGCAGTACTTC.

The chain joins TRBV6-5 to TRBJ2-7; 9 bases are shared with TRBD1. The V gene end was trimmed by 6 bases and the J gene end by 3 bases; junction bases not matched to a gene: 9. Germline values: CDR1 MNHEY, CDR2 SVGAGI. CDR3 length: 15 residues. CDR3 nucleotides: TGTGCCAGCAGACCATTCGCGGGACAGGGCTACGAGCAGTACTTC. This encodes CASRPFAGQGYEQYF.

The chain couples TRBV28 to TRBJ2-1, with 9 nucleotides matching TRBD1. Germline assignment: CDR1 MDHEN and CDR2 SYDVKM. Losses at the gene ends were 5 bases for V and 4 bases for J; bases not matched to a gene: 18. The CDR3 is made up of 19 amino acids. The CDR3 region has the DNA TGTGCCAGCAGTCCCATCGAAATACAGGGGGCCTTTTCTTACAATGAGCAGTTCTTC. Amino acids: CASSPIEIQGAFSYNEQFF. Full variable domain (outside the CDR3, taken from reference TRBV28 and TRBJ2-1): DVKVTQSSRYLVKRTGEKVFLECVQDMDHENMFWYRQDPGLGLRLIYFSYDVKMKEKGDIPEGYSVSREKKERFSLILESASTNQTSMYLCASSPIEIQGAFSYNEQFFGPGTRLTVL.

The table lists this clone with a count of one. This chain joins TRBV12-5 and TRBJ1-1, with D uncertain. From germline, CDR1 is LGHNT and CDR2 FRNRAP. Trimming took 2 bases from V and 6 from J, leaving 19 bases between them. The CDR3 is 16 residues long. The CDR3 loop is CASGLSGSLLVPEAFF. The CDR3 coding sequence is TGTGCTAGTGGTTTGAGCGGTTCCCTTTTGGTGCCTGAAGCTTTCTTT.

The chain has TRBV4-3 and TRBJ1-1; no clear D. V was shortened by 0 bases and J by 4 bases, with 6 bases between the two germline ends. The CDR3 extends over 13 amino acids. Germline V gene lookup returns CDR1 LGHNA and CDR2 YSLEER. This CDR3 reads CASSQDYVTEAFF. The CDR3 DNA sequence: TGCGCCAGCAGCCAAGATTATGTCACTGAAGCTTTCTTT.

The rearrangement links TRBV2 to TRBJ1-4; TRBD1 matches at 9 bases. The CDR3 runs to 14 residues. Germline CDR1 reads SNHLY; CDR2 reads FYNNEI. V lost 5 bases to trimming and J lost 7 bases; unmatched junction nucleotides: 5. The CDR3 protein is CASSWTGVGEKLFF. CDR3 DNA sequence: TGTGCCAGCAGTTGGACAGGGGTTGGTGAAAAACTGTTTTTT.

The chain links TRBV5-4 to TRBJ2-1, with a possible D match to TRBD2 (7 bases). The CDR3 covers 14 residues. CDR1 is SGHNT and CDR2 is YYREEE in the germline V gene (reference sequence). The germline V and J ends were trimmed by 3 bases and 7 bases, with 14 bases remaining between them. Here the CDR3 DNA reads TGTGCCAGCAGCTGGGGGGGCTTGGCGAATGAGCAGTTCTTC. Protein sequence: CASSWGGLANEQFF.

The chain joins TRBV5-1 to TRBJ2-2; unclear D gene. The CDR3 spans 14 residues. Germline V gene data show CDR1 as SGHRS and CDR2 as YFSETQ. V was clipped by 2 bases and J by 4 bases, with 9 bases between them. CDR3: CASSLRKRTGELFF. CDR3 nucleotide sequence: TGCGCCAGCAGCTTACGGAAGCGCACCGGGGAGCTGTTTTTT.

The chain employs TRBV11-3 and TRBJ2-7; 7 bases are a match to TRBD1. The CDR3 is 17 amino acids. Germline CDR1 reads SGHNT; CDR2 reads YENEEA. V shed 5 bases and J 0 bases; nucleotides not matched to a gene: 13. The CDR3 DNA sequence: TGTGCCAGCAGCAAAGTTCCAGGGGGACAGAGCTCCTACGAGCAGTACGTC. Its translation: CASSKVPGGQSSYEQYV.

The chain combines TRBV28 with TRBJ1-2; 10 bases fit TRBD1. V was clipped by 7 bases and J by 2 bases; unmatched bases: 4. Germline V gives CDR1 MDHEN, CDR2 SYDVKM. The CDR3 consists of 14 residues. The CDR3 nucleotides are TGTGCCAGCAATAGGGACAGGGGCAACTATGGCTACACCTTC. Translating gives CASNRDRGNYGYTF.

Comments on this clone: This specimen includes other DNA sequences encoding the same CDR3. The DNA of the CDR3 is TGCAGCGTTCGCCCGGCTGGGCTAGCGGGGGGACTTAACACAGATACGCAGTATTTT. As protein: CSVRPAGLAGGLNTDTQYF. The chain carries TRBV29-1 and TRBJ2-3, with 11 bases lining up with TRBD2. J was trimmed by 2 bases and V by 5 bases; bases with no gene match: 18. This CDR3 is built from 19 residues. Germline V gives CDR1 SQVTM, CDR2 ANQGSEA.